This entry is about one TCR beta chain. The antigen is not known. The source of the sample is a study of cytomegalovirus exposure and HLA in healthy donors. The V gene's germline CDR1 is SGHDT and CDR2 YYEEEE. V gave up 6 bases and J gave up 4 bases; unmatched junction bases: 19. The CDR3 is 19 amino acids. Amplification used 60 Vbeta primers and 13 Jbeta primers. Clones were read by immunoSEQ multiplex PCR, and TCRdb kept only the in-frame ones, dropping some. The profile shows 150,000 to 200,000 clones, about three quarters of them singletons. Whole-study findings and limits: One variant, a missense change in DCLRE1C, was linked in a later analysis to TCR beta V- and J-gene trimming. Later, TCR association rates were found to vary by HLA locus, highest for DRB1 and lowest for HLA-C. What was likely a sequencing artifact was a cluster of highly shared sequence variants.

The origin of this receptor is a woman between 45 and 60 years old in good health and CMV-seropositive. Input material: PBMCs. The genes are TRBV5-6 and TRBJ2-3; 11 nucleotides line up with TRBD2. Here the CDR3 reads CASTVWGLAVSAGADTQYF. CDR3 bases: TGTGCCAGCACCGTGTGGGGACTAGCGGTGTCAGCCGGGGCAGATACGCAGTATTTT. The full variable domain, its missing parts supplied by reference TRBV5-6 and TRBJ2-3, is DAGVTQSPTHLIKTRGQQVTLRCSPKSGHDTVSWYQQALGQGPQFIFQYYEEEERQRGNFPDRFSGHQFPNYSSELNVNALLLGDSALYLCASTVWGLAVSAGADTQYFGPGTRLTVL.